This T cell receptor (beta chain) was observed in a study of T cells in Graves' hyperthyroidism and ophthalmopathy. Amplified TCR beta CDR3 regions came from RNA transcripts. First-round RT-PCR with HTBI primers amplified the TCR CDR3 region. One entry per CDR3 protein results from TCRdb running MiXCR on the multiplex PCR reads. The repertoire holds hundreds of thousands of distinct CDR3 sequences, with 15% to 20% as singletons. This clonotype was seen repeatedly, ten times or more. The germline CDR1 and CDR2 sequences are MNHEY and SMNVEV (reference sequence). The CDR3 is 18 residues long. The junction had 12 bases not matched to a gene; V was cut back by 5 bases and J by 0 bases.

V usage is TRBV27 and J usage is TRBJ2-3; 9 nucleotides agree with TRBD2. Sequences were obtained from blood. This TCR was recovered from a woman aged 55-69 years with Graves' ophthalmopathy. The CDR3, as DNA: TGTGCCAGCAGTACTCCCCTAGGTCTAGCGGGGAGCACAGATACGCAGTATTTT. Translation: CASSTPLGLAGSTDTQYF.